The 14 T cell receptor beta chains below were found in one sample sequenced in a study of T cell responses to AZD1222 COVID-19 vaccine. Generated by immunoSEQ multiplex PCR, the TCRdb table keeps only in-frame clones and is missing some. The sample has some 170,000 clones; approximately 92% are singletons. The sequences come from peripheral blood, collected 28 days after the second dose of the MenACWY control vaccine. These receptors were taken from an adult who received the MenACWY meningococcal vaccine as a control.

The chain employs TRBV6-5 and TRBJ1-2; TRBD1 might be the D (5 bases). The V gene's germline CDR1 is MNHEY and CDR2 SVGAGI. V was pared by 6 bases and J by 5 bases, with 16 bases between. This CDR3 contains 14 residues. The CDR3 DNA reads as TGTGCCAGCAGCGGGCGGCAGGGAGAGTATGGCTACACCTTC. It encodes CASSGRQGEYGYTF.

The rearrangement joins TRBV19 to TRBJ1-1; D might be TRBD1 (6 bases). Germline CDR1 is LNHDA and CDR2 is SQIVND (reference sequence). This CDR3 is 14 amino acids long. V lost 3 bases, J lost 6 bases, and 14 bases lay in between. The CDR3 loop is CASSMQGLLAEAFF. The CDR3 DNA follows: TGTGCCAGTAGTATGCAGGGGCTCCTTGCTGAAGCTTTCTTT.

The V call is TRBV6-5, the J call TRBJ1-3; D is unresolved. This CDR3 spans 14 amino acids. Germline assignment: CDR1 MNHEY and CDR2 SVGAGI. Between the trimmed V and J ends, which lost 2 bases and 0 bases, there was a span of 5 bases. CDR3 amino acids: CASSYGFSGNTIYF. DNA for the CDR3: TGTGCCAGCAGTTACGGCTTCTCTGGAAACACCATATATTTT.

This chain connects TRBV7-2 to TRBJ2-1; 10 positions agree with TRBD2. Germline V gene sequence: CDR1 SGHTA, CDR2 FQGNSA. There are 15 residues in the CDR3. The V and J ends lost 3 bases and 3 bases, in that order; junction bases with no gene match: 2. The CDR3 nucleotides are TGTGCCAGCAGCTTGGCTAGCGGGGGCTACAATGAGCAGTTCTTC. Translation gives CASSLASGGYNEQFF.

The V call is TRBV2, the J call TRBJ1-6; D gene unclear. The length of the CDR3 is 14 residues. Per germline, CDR1 SNHLY and CDR2 FYNNEI. Trimming took 7 bases from V and 0 from J, leaving 7 bases between them. CDR3 sequence (DNA): TGTGCCAGCAAGACGAGCTCCTATAATTCACCCCTCCACTTT. Amino acid sequence: CASKTSSYNSPLHF.

The chain is built from TRBV5-1 and TRBJ2-7; TRBD2 matches 7 bases. The junction had 8 bases not matched to a gene; V was cut back by 2 bases and J by 3 bases. The CDR3 is 15 residues long. Per germline, CDR1 SGHRS and CDR2 YFSETQ. Here the CDR3 reads CASSFGSGAYYEQYF. CDR3 nucleotide sequence: TGCGCCAGCAGCTTCGGGAGCGGGGCTTACTACGAGCAGTACTTC. Combining the CDR3 with reference TRBV5-1 and TRBJ2-7 gives the whole variable domain KAGVTQTPRYLIKTRGQQVTLSCSPISGHRSVSWYQQTPGQGLQFLFEYFSETQRNKGNFPGRFSGRQFSNSRSEMNVSTLELGDSALYLCASSFGSGAYYEQYFGPGTRLTVT.

This chain links TRBV28 with TRBJ1-5; D is perhaps TRBD1 (5 bases). The CDR3 covers 14 residues. Germline CDR1 reads MDHEN; CDR2 reads SYDVKM. Trimming pared 4 bases from V and 5 bases from J, leaving 12 bases between. In DNA form, the CDR3 reads TGTGCCAGCAGTTGGGGCTCAACCCATCAGCCCCAGCATTTT. Translated, it gives CASSWGSTHQPQHF.

V is TRBV9 and J is TRBJ1-5; 10 bases are shared with TRBD1. V trimming: 1 base; J trimming: 5 bases; junction bases outside the gene matches: 3. Germline CDR1 and CDR2: SGDLS and YYNGEE. The CDR3 totals 15 residues. In nucleotides, the CDR3 is TGTGCCAGCAGCGTAAATGACAGGGGGCATCAGCCCCAGCATTTT. Translating gives CASSVNDRGHQPQHF. The variable domain in full, with the rest retrieved from reference TRBV9 and TRBJ1-5, is DSGVTQTPKHLITATGQRVTLRCSPRSGDLSVYWYQQSLDQGLQFLIQYYNGEERAKGNILERFSAQQFPDLHSELNLSSLELGDSALYFCASSVNDRGHQPQHFGDGTRLSIL.

J is TRBJ2-5 and V is TRBV7-9, with 11 bases lining up with TRBD1. The CDR3 sequence is 16 residues long. J was trimmed by 2 bases and V by 3 bases; bases with no gene match: 5. CDR1 and CDR2 (germline): SEHNR, FQNEAQ (reference sequence). Here the CDR3 reads CASSLGDRGLQETQYF. CDR3 bases: TGTGCCAGCAGCTTGGGGGACAGGGGGTTACAAGAGACCCAGTACTTC.

This rearrangement joins TRBV27 to TRBJ1-5; no definite D call. The length of the CDR3 is 17 residues. Between the trimmed V and J ends, which lost 5 bases and 5 bases, there was a span of 22 bases. Germline assignment: CDR1 MNHEY and CDR2 SMNVEV (reference sequence). In nucleotides, the CDR3 is TGTGCCAGCAGTAAAAGGATTGGGCAGAATCGGGATCAGCCCCAGCATTTT. This gives the protein CASSKRIGQNRDQPQHF.

The chain uses TRBV11-2 and TRBJ2-2, with D hard to call. The CDR3 length is 16 residues. Deletions cut 9 bases from V and 4 bases from J, with 21 bases between. The germline gives CDR1 SGHAT, CDR2 FQNNGV. CDR3 region: CASTPAGLERTGELFF. In DNA, the CDR3 is TGTGCCAGTACTCCTGCCGGGCTAGAACGCACCGGGGAGCTGTTTTTT.

The chain links TRBV5-1 to TRBJ1-2, with 8 bases identical to TRBD1. The germline gives CDR1 SGHRS, CDR2 YFSETQ. V lost 0 bases, J lost 8 bases, and 6 bases stayed unmatched. The CDR3 sequence is 14 residues long. CDR3 DNA: TGCGCCAGCAGCTTGGGGACAGGGCCGATAGGCTACACCTTC. This sequence encodes CASSLGTGPIGYTF.

The rearrangement joins TRBV6-5 to TRBJ1-1, with D hard to call. The CDR3 runs 13 residues. V gave up 0 bases and J gave up 8 bases, with 10 bases separating them. The germline V gene encodes CDR1 MNHEY and CDR2 SVGAGI. CDR3: CASSYSAGEEAFF. CDR3 in DNA: TGTGCCAGCAGTTACTCGGCAGGTGAGGAAGCTTTCTTT.

CDR3 in DNA: TGCAGCGTCACGCCTGGGGGGTATGGCTACACCTTC. Its protein is CSVTPGGYGYTF. The V gene is TRBV29-1, the J gene TRBJ1-2; TRBD1 is a possible D gene (5 bases). V lost 6 bases and J lost 5, with 13 bases in between. CDR3 length: 12 amino acids. Germline loops: CDR1 SQVTM, CDR2 ANQGSEA.